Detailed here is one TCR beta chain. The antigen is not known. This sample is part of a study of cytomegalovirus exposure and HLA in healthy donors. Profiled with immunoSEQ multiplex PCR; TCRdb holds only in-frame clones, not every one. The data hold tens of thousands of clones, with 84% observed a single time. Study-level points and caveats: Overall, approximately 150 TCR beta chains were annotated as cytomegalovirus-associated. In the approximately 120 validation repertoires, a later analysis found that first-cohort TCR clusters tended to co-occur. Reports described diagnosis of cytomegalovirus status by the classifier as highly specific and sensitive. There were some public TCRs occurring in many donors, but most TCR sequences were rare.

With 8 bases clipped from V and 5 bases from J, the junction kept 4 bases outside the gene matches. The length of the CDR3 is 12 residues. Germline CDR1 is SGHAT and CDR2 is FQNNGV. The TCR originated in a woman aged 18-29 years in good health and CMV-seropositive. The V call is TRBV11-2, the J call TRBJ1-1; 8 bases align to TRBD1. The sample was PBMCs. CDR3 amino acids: CASQGARTEAFF. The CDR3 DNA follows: TGTGCCAGCCAGGGGGCCAGAACTGAAGCTTTCTTT.